The 28 T cell receptor beta chains listed next were all sequenced from one sample in a study of T cells in Graves' hyperthyroidism and ophthalmopathy. Template material for amplifying TCR beta CDR3 regions consisted of RNA transcripts. First-round RT-PCR of the TCR CDR3 relied on the HTBI primer set. TCRdb re-derived calls from the multiplex PCR reads in MiXCR, one entry per CDR3 protein. The sample holds about 600,000 distinct CDR3 sequences, approximately 14% seen once. Sequencing input: blood. All receptors derive from a woman aged 18-29 years with Graves' ophthalmopathy.

Concerning this clonotype itself: This may be a read error: a much more frequent sequence differs by one nucleotide. V and J are TRBV7-9 and TRBJ2-1, with TRBD2 identical over 11 bases. With V trimmed by 1 base and J by 3 bases, 8 bases remained unmatched. CDR1 and CDR2 (germline): SEHNR, FQNEAQ (reference sequence). The CDR3 has 18 residues. CDR3 in DNA: TGTGCCAGCAGCTTAGGACTAGCGGGGTTGAGCTTCTACAATGAGCAGTTCTTC. Amino acid sequence: CASSLGLAGLSFYNEQFF.

This chain joins TRBV11-2 and TRBJ2-2, with 14 bases lining up with TRBD2. This CDR3 contains 24 residues. Per germline, CDR1 SGHAT and CDR2 FQNNGV. V gave up 6 bases and J gave up 1 base; unmatched junction bases: 25. The CDR3 DNA reads as TGTGCCAGCAGGCGAGTGCGGGGGACACCCGGGACTAGCGGGAGAGACAAGAACACCGGGGAGCTGTTTTTT. Amino acid sequence: CASRRVRGTPGTSGRDKNTGELFF.

This clonotype occurred many times. The J gene is TRBJ2-3, the V gene TRBV7-9, with D possibly being TRBD1 (5 bases). This CDR3 has 15 amino acids. V gave up 4 bases and J gave up 4 bases, with 15 bases separating them. CDR1 and CDR2 (germline): SEHNR, FQNEAQ (reference sequence). CDR3 nucleotides: TGTGCCAGCAGCTCTCCAGGGTTTGTGGCAGATACGCAGTATTTT. Amino acids: CASSSPGFVADTQYF. The full variable domain, completed using reference TRBV7-9 and TRBJ2-3, is DTGVSQNPRHKITKRGQNVTFRCDPISEHNRLYWYRQTLGQGPEFLTYFQNEAQLEKSRLLSDRFSAERPKGSFSTLEIQRTEQGDSAMYLCASSSPGFVADTQYFGPGTRLTVL.

This clonotype was observed many times. CDR3 sequence reads: CASSDRYEQDTGELFF. DNA of the CDR3: TGTGCCAGCAGCGATCGCTACGAACAGGACACCGGGGAGCTGTTTTTT. The V and J genes are TRBV11-2 and TRBJ2-2; D might be TRBD1 (5 bases). Germline V lookup: CDR1 SGHAT, CDR2 FQNNGV. V was shortened by 5 bases and J by 3 bases, with 16 bases between the two germline ends. The CDR3 length is 16 residues.

The chain employs TRBV18 and TRBJ2-4; D remains ambiguous. V lost 0 bases and J lost 7, with 13 bases in between. Germline loops: CDR1 KGHSH, CDR2 LQKENI. The CDR3 totals 15 residues. Written as DNA, the CDR3 is TGTGCCAGCTCACCACCGGATAAGGACCGCAACATTCAGTACTTC. Translated, it gives CASSPPDKDRNIQYF.

The chain employs TRBV4-3 and TRBJ1-1, with D hard to call. The CDR3 is 14 residues long. With 0 bases removed from V and 0 bases from J, the gap between germline ends came to 5 bases. Germline V lookup: CDR1 LGHNA, CDR2 YSLEER. CDR3: CASSQEKVNTEAFF. The DNA of the CDR3 is TGCGCCAGCAGCCAAGAAAAGGTGAACACTGAAGCTTTCTTT.

This clonotype was seen ten or more times. V is TRBV9 and J is TRBJ2-1; 15 nucleotides agree with TRBD2. Germline CDR1 is SGDLS and CDR2 is YYNGEE. The CDR3 extends over 17 amino acids. Trimming cost V 0 bases and J 10 bases; bases outside gene matches: 8. The CDR3 DNA reads TGTGCCAGCAGCGTAGGGGCCGGGACTAGCGGGAGGACGGAGCAGTTCTTC. It specifies CASSVGAGTSGRTEQFF.

This sequence joins TRBV5-1 and TRBJ2-1; D is tentatively TRBD1 or TRBD2 (5 bases each). The CDR3 covers 11 residues. In germline, CDR1 is SGHRS, CDR2 YFSETQ. V lost 5 bases and J 9 bases, leaving 9 bases between the germline ends. In DNA form, the CDR3 reads TGCGCCAGCAGAATAGGGACTGAGCAGTTCTTC. Amino acids: CASRIGTEQFF.

This clonotype was seen only a few times. V usage is TRBV10-1 and J usage is TRBJ2-1, with 7 bases aligning to TRBD2. This CDR3 is 16 amino acids long. Germline CDR1 reads WNHNN; CDR2 reads SYGVQD (reference sequence). V lost 2 bases and J lost 4; bases outside the gene matches: 8. As DNA, the CDR3 is TGCGCCAGCAGTGAGCCGGAGCGGGGCATATACAATGAGCAGTTCTTC. This translates into CASSEPERGIYNEQFF.

This clonotype was seen many times. The genes are TRBV9 and TRBJ2-7; 7 nucleotides align to TRBD2. The germline V gene has CDR1 SGDLS and CDR2 YYNGEE. This CDR3 contains 14 residues. Unmatched junction bases numbered 7, after V lost 2 bases and J lost 5 bases. In nucleotides, the CDR3 is TGTGCCAGCAGCGTTGATTGGACTAGAGACGAGCAGTACTTC. Translation: CASSVDWTRDEQYF.

This clonotype was detected ten times or more. The V call is TRBV20-1, the J call TRBJ2-1; D gene unclear. The V and J ends lost 3 bases and 8 bases respectively, with 17 bases between them. Germline values: CDR1 DFQATT, CDR2 SNEGSKA (reference sequence). CDR3 length equals 14 residues. CDR3 region: CSASRAILADEQFF. The CDR3 coding sequence is TGCAGTGCTAGTCGGGCGATCTTGGCGGATGAGCAGTTCTTC.

This clonotype was seen at least ten times. The chain carries TRBV4-2 and TRBJ2-7; the match to TRBD1 covers 10 bases. In germline, CDR1 is LGHNA, CDR2 YNFKEQ. After removal of 0 bases from V and 3 bases from J, the junction contained 2 bases not matched to a gene. The CDR3 contains 15 residues. The CDR3 bases are TGTGCCAGCAGCCAAGACCGGACAGGGGGCTACGAGCAGTACTTC. As protein: CASSQDRTGGYEQYF.

Remarks on this clonotype: Compared with germline, one end of the junction differs, possibly owing to a read error. This chain links TRBV6-1 with TRBJ1-2, with D tentatively TRBD1 (6 bases). The CDR3 spans 14 residues. In germline, CDR1 is MNHNS, CDR2 SASEGT. The CDR3 sequence: CAGSPVLGADGYTF. DNA of the CDR3: TGTGCCGGCAGTCCCGTGTTGGGGGCGGATGGCTACACCTTC.

This clonotype showed up many times. The V call is TRBV27, the J call TRBJ2-3; D gene unclear. CDR1 is MNHEY and CDR2 is SMNVEV in the germline V gene (reference sequence). V was clipped by 8 bases and J by 2 bases, with 11 bases between them. The CDR3 has 13 residues. The CDR3 spells CASCHGPTDTQYF. The CDR3 bases are TGTGCCAGCTGTCACGGGCCCACAGATACGCAGTATTTT.

The chain combines TRBV19 with TRBJ2-2; 7 bases match TRBD1. The V and J ends lost 3 bases and 2 bases, in that order; junction bases with no gene match: 9. CDR3 length: 17 amino acids. Per germline, CDR1 LNHDA and CDR2 SQIVND (reference sequence). CDR3: CASSIGVGQSNTGELFF. The CDR3 DNA follows: TGTGCCAGTAGTATTGGTGTGGGACAGTCCAACACCGGGGAGCTGTTTTTT. The full variable domain, in which reference TRBV19 and TRBJ2-2 provide the parts outside the CDR3, is DGGITQSPKYLFRKEGQNVTLSCEQNLNHDAMYWYRQDPGQGLRLIYYSQIVNDFQKGDIAEGYSVSREKKESFPLTVTSAQKNPTAFYLCASSIGVGQSNTGELFFGEGSRLTVL.

This clonotype has at least ten counts. J is TRBJ1-1 and V is TRBV30; weak D call: TRBD1 (5 bases). The CDR3 has 14 amino acids. Germline loops: CDR1 GTSNPN, CDR2 SVGIG (reference sequence). Deletions cut 3 bases from V and 4 bases from J, with 15 bases between. CDR3 sequence (DNA): TGTGCCTGGAGGAGGCAGGGATCAGGCACTGAAGCTTTCTTT. Its protein is CAWRRQGSGTEAFF.

This sequence joins TRBV18 and TRBJ2-6; D uncertain. Germline V gene data show CDR1 as KGHSH and CDR2 as LQKENI. Trimming took 6 bases from V and 0 from J, leaving 9 bases between them. This CDR3 region has 15 residues. The CDR3 DNA reads as TGTGCCAGCTCGATACAGCCCTCTGGGGCCAACGTCCTGACTTTC. Its protein product is CASSIQPSGANVLTF. Variable domain in full (rest from reference TRBV18 and TRBJ2-6): NAGVMQNPRHLVRRRGQEARLRCSPMKGHSHVYWYRQLPEEGLKFMVYLQKENIIDESGMPKERFSAEFPKEGPSILRIQQVVRGDSAAYFCASSIQPSGANVLTFGAGSRLTVL.

This clonotype was seen many times. The chain has TRBV5-1 and TRBJ2-3; D gene unclear. CDR1 SGHRS and CDR2 YFSETQ come from the germline V gene. The CDR3 contains 15 residues. Trimming cost V 1 base and J 0 bases, with 9 bases left between them. The CDR3 is CASSLKWGSTDTQYF. DNA for the CDR3: TGCGCCAGCAGCTTGAAATGGGGTAGCACAGATACGCAGTATTTT.

At least ten counts were recorded for this clonotype. J is TRBJ2-7 and V is TRBV11-1; a weak D match, TRBD1 (6 bases). The germline V gene has CDR1 SGHAT and CDR2 FQDESV (reference sequence). The CDR3 contains 15 residues. V shed 1 base and J shed 1 base, with 11 bases lying between them. The CDR3 DNA is TGTGCCAGCAGCTTAGGGGGACATTGGTCCTACGAGCAGTACTTC. This encodes CASSLGGHWSYEQYF.

The sample holds many counts of this clonotype. J is TRBJ1-2 and V is TRBV12-3 or TRBV12-4; D uncertain. The V end was cut by 6 bases, the J end by 8 bases, with 16 bases between. There are 13 residues in the CDR3. The CDR3 DNA sequence: TGTGCCAGCAGGCCTCAAACTCTGGAGGGCTACACCTTC. This translates into CASRPQTLEGYTF.

The chain joins TRBV6-1 to TRBJ1-4; D call uncertain. The germline gives CDR1 MNHNS, CDR2 SASEGT. The CDR3 totals 14 residues. The V end lost 6 bases, the J end lost 7 bases, and 15 bases lay between the germline ends. CDR3 bases: TGTGCCAGCAGCGCCGGTCTTCCTACTGAAAAACTGTTTTTT. It translates to CASSAGLPTEKLFF.

A remark on this clonotype: A much larger clone lies a single base off, so this may be a read error. This chain joins TRBV20-1 and TRBJ2-1; D remains unclear. CDR3 length equals 12 residues. Germline CDR1 DFQATT, CDR2 SNEGSKA (reference sequence). This CDR3 reads CSASLSYNEQLF. The CDR3 region has the DNA TGCAGTGCCTCTTTATCCTACAATGAGCAGCTCTTC.

The V gene is TRBV19, the J gene TRBJ1-3; D is unclear. The CDR3 length is 15 residues. V lost 3 bases and J lost 7, with 16 bases in between. CDR1 and CDR2 from the germline V gene are LNHDA and SQIVND (reference sequence). CDR3 amino acids: CASSIFGQVWNTIYF. The CDR3 coding sequence is TGTGCCAGTAGTATTTTCGGGCAGGTTTGGAACACCATATATTTT.

V gene TRBV27 combines with J gene TRBJ1-5; a possible D gene is TRBD1 (5 bases). Germline CDR1 reads MNHEY; CDR2 reads SMNVEV (reference sequence). Deletions cut 1 base from V and 9 bases from J, with 13 bases between. The CDR3 consists of 14 residues. The CDR3 spells CASSLFGAGGPQHF. CDR3 sequence (DNA): TGTGCCAGCAGTTTATTTGGGGCCGGCGGGCCCCAGCATTTT.

This clonotype was recorded a few times. The rearrangement uses TRBV15 and TRBJ2-1, with 10 bases matching TRBD2. Germline V gene lookup returns CDR1 LNHNV and CDR2 YYDKDF (reference sequence). This CDR3 region has 15 residues. Trimming cost V 3 bases and J 8 bases; bases outside gene matches: 7. The CDR3 region has the DNA TGTGCCACCAGCAGGTCTAGCGGGAGTTTCGATGAGCAGTTCTTC. This gives the protein CATSRSSGSFDEQFF.

V usage is TRBV24-1 and J usage is TRBJ2-7; 10 nucleotides match TRBD2. In germline, CDR1 is KGHDR, CDR2 SFDVKD. The CDR3 spans 17 residues. V lost 2 bases and J lost 3; bases outside the gene matches: 9. The CDR3 reads CATSDSSLAGDIYEQYF. For the CDR3, the DNA is TGTGCCACCAGTGATTCGTCGCTAGCGGGAGACATCTACGAGCAGTACTTC.

This clonotype came up many times. In DNA form, the CDR3 reads TGTGCCAGCACTGACGGAGATCTGAACACTGAAGCTTTCTTT. Translated: CASTDGDLNTEAFF. The chain joins TRBV27 to TRBJ1-1; unclear D gene. This CDR3 is built from 14 residues. The V end lost 7 bases, the J end lost 0 bases, and 12 bases lay between the germline ends. Germline lookup yields CDR1 MNHEY and CDR2 SMNVEV (reference sequence).

Concerning this clonotype: A read error may be the cause here, since a much bigger clone is one base away. This chain links TRBV19 with TRBJ2-7, with 7 bases matching TRBD2. Per the germline V gene, CDR1 is LNHDA and CDR2 is SQIVND (reference sequence). The J segment lost 3 bases and the V segment lost 8 bases, leaving 13 bases of the junction unmatched. CDR3 length: 15 residues. CDR3 amino acids: CASRTVSSGYYEQYF. The CDR3 nucleotides are TGTGCCAGTCGTACGGTGTCTAGCGGTTACTACGAGCAGTACTTC.